This TCR beta chain was recorded in a study of CD8 T cells in Susac syndrome. The RNA input was about 0.5 to 1 ug, and it was reverse transcribed with random hexamers. TCRdb used MiXCR to reprocess the immunoSEQ multiplex PCR reads, holding one entry per CDR3 protein. Among 250,000 to 300,000 distinct CDR3 sequences listed, approximately 89% were seen once. The sequenced target, TCR beta, came from blood CD8+ and CD4+ T cells. Relapsing-remitting disease, either stable or active, was present in the multiple sclerosis controls, who were treatment-naive patients. TEMRA cells were FACS-enriched and CD8+ and CD4+ T cells negatively isolated. With 7 bases removed from V and 2 bases from J, the gap between germline ends came to 15 bases. Per the germline V gene, CDR1 is SNHLY and CDR2 is FYNNEI. This CDR3 comprises 15 residues.

The receptor comes from a human donor with multiple sclerosis. The chain links TRBV2 to TRBJ2-1, with a weak D call TRBD2 (6 bases). The sequenced sample was CD8+ T cells from PBMCs. The CDR3 sequence is CASKFRDSAYNEQFF. As DNA, the CDR3 is TGTGCCAGCAAGTTCCGGGACTCAGCCTACAATGAGCAGTTCTTC. Full variable domain (remainder filled in from reference TRBV2 and TRBJ2-1): EPEVTQTPSHQVTQMGQEVILRCVPISNHLYFYWYRQILGQKVEFLVSFYNNEISEKSEIFDDQFSVERPDGSNFTLKIRSTKLEDSAMYFCASKFRDSAYNEQFFGPGTRLTVL.